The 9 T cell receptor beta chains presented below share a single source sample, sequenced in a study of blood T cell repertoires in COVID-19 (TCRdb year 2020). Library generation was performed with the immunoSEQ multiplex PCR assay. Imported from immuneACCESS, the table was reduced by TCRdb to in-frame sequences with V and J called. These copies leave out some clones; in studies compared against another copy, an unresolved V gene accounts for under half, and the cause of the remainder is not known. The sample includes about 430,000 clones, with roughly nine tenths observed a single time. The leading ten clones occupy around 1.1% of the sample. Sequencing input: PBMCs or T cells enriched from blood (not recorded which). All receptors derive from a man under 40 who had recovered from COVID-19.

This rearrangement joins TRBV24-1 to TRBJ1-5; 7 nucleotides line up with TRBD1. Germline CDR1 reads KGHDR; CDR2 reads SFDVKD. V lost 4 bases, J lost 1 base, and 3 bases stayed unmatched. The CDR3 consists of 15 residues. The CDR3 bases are TGTGCCACCAGTGAGACAGGGCCAAGCAATCAGCCCCAGCATTTT. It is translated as CATSETGPSNQPQHF.

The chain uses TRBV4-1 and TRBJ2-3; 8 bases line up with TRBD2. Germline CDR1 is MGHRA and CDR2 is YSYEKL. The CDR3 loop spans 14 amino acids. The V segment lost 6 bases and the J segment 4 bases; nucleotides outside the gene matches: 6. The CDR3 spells CASREAGASDTQYF. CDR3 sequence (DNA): TGCGCCAGCAGGGAAGCGGGAGCGTCAGATACGCAGTATTTT.

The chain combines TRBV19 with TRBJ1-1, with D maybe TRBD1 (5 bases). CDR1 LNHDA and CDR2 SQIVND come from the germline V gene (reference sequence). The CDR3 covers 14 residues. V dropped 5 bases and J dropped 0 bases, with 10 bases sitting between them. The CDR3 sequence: CASSPGGVNTEAFF. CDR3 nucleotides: TGTGCCAGTAGTCCCGGAGGGGTGAACACTGAAGCTTTCTTT.

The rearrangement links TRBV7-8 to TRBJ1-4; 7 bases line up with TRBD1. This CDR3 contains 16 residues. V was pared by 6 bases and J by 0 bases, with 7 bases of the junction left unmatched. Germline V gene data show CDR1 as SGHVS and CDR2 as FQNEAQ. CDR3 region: CASRRRDRPTNEKLFF. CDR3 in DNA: TGTGCCAGCAGACGCCGGGACAGACCAACTAATGAAAAACTGTTTTTT.

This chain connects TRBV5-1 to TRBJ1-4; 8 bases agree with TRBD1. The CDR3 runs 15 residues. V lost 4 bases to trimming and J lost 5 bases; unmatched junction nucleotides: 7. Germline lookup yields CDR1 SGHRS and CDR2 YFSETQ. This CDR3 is CASSLWGTGNEKLFF. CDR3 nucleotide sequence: TGCGCCAGCAGCCTGTGGGGGACAGGAAATGAAAAACTGTTTTTT.

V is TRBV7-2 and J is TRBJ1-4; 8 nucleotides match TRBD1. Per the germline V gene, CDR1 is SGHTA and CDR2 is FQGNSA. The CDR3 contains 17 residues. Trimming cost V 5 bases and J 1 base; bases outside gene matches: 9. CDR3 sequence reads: CASSLLRGRGTNEKLFF. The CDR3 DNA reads TGTGCCAGCAGCCTACTCAGGGGGCGAGGAACTAATGAAAAACTGTTTTTT.

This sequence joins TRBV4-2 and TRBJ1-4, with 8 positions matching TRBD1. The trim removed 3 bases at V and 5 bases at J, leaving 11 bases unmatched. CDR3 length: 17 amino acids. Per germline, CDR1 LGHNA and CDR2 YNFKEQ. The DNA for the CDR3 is TGTGCCAGCAGCCACCAGAGGGTCGGACAGGGAAATGAAAAACTGTTTTTT. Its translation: CASSHQRVGQGNEKLFF.

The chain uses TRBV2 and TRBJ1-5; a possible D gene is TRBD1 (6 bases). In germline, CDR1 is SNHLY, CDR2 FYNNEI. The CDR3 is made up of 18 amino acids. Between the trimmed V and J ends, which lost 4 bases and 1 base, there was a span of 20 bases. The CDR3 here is CASSVTGPTSVSNQPQHF. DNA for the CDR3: TGTGCCAGCAGTGTCACAGGGCCTACGAGTGTGAGCAATCAGCCCCAGCATTTT.

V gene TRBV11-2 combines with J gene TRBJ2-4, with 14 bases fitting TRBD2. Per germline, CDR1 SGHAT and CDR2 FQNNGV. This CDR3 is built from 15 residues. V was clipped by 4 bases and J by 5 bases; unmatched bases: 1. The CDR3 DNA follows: TGTGCCAGCAGCTCGACTAGCGGGAGGGAAAACATTCAGTACTTC. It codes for CASSSTSGRENIQYF.